This T cell receptor beta chain was observed in a study of cytomegalovirus exposure and HLA in healthy donors. The germline CDR1 and CDR2 sequences are MNHNS and SASEGT. The V end lost 3 bases, the J end lost 2 bases, and 20 bases lay between the germline ends. This CDR3 is built from 17 residues. PCR amplification relied on 60 Vbeta primers (plus 13 Jbeta primers). Repertoires were generated with immunoSEQ multiplex PCR, while TCRdb's copy carries only in-frame clones and drops some. The sample shows over 100,000 clones, roughly 72% of them seen only once. General study findings and limits: TRBV6-2, TRBV6-3 and some other V segments were unresolvable in 87-base-pair reads. Only CMV serostatus was available as immune exposure information.

As for this clone: The antigen remains undetermined.

V and J are TRBV6-1 and TRBJ2-7, with D perhaps TRBD1 (6 bases). The clonotype was recovered from a woman aged 18 to 35 in good health and CMV-seropositive. The sample taken for sequencing was PBMCs. The CDR3 protein is CASSDHGTGHRPYEQYF. Here the CDR3 DNA reads TGTGCCAGCAGTGACCACGGTACAGGGCATCGGCCCTACGAGCAGTACTTC.